One sample yielded the 30 T cell receptor beta chains listed below, sequenced in a study of shared T cell receptors in the human thymus. Clones were sequenced by immunoSEQ multiplex PCR, and TCRdb holds only the in-frame ones, with some missing. The table records about 400,000 clones, approximately 95% of them present only once. Sequenced input: thymocytes. All receptors come from a human donor.

The rearrangement joins TRBV27 to TRBJ2-3, with 9 bases identical to TRBD2. V lost 4 bases, J lost 0 bases, and 17 bases stayed unmatched. CDR1 and CDR2 from the germline V gene are MNHEY and SMNVEV (reference sequence). The CDR3 loop spans 20 amino acids. CDR3 nucleotide sequence: TGTGCCAGCAGTTCCTCTCCCGTGACTAGCGGATATGCTAGCACAGATACGCAGTATTTT. Translation: CASSSSPVTSGYASTDTQYF.

The chain employs TRBV7-2 and TRBJ2-1; D gene unclear. Per germline, CDR1 SGHTA and CDR2 FQGNSA. This CDR3 has 14 residues. V was cut by 1 base and J by 6 bases, with 10 bases left in between. CDR3 loop: CASSLEWQPNEQFF. Written as DNA, the CDR3 is TGTGCCAGCAGCTTAGAGTGGCAGCCCAATGAGCAGTTCTTC.

J is TRBJ2-7 and V is TRBV7-9, with 8 nucleotides matching TRBD2. Losses at the gene ends were 3 bases for V and 0 bases for J; bases not matched to a gene: 4. The germline V gene encodes CDR1 SEHNR and CDR2 FQNEAQ (reference sequence). The CDR3 runs to 15 residues. The chain's CDR3 is CASSFSAGGSYEQYF. In nucleotides, the CDR3 is TGTGCCAGCAGCTTTAGCGCGGGAGGCTCCTACGAGCAGTACTTC.

The chain couples TRBV5-1 to TRBJ2-7, with a tentative D call TRBD2 (6 bases). This CDR3 is built from 18 residues. From germline, CDR1 is SGHRS and CDR2 YFSETQ. V lost 0 bases, J lost 5 bases, and 24 bases lay in between. Here the CDR3 DNA reads TGCGCCAGCAGCTTGGGCAAGATAGCGGAGGGGCTTTCGGACGAGCAGTACTTC. This translates into CASSLGKIAEGLSDEQYF.

V and J are TRBV23-1 and TRBJ2-1, with 8 bases matching TRBD1. TRBV23-1 is known as an ORF, though its function is uncertain. CDR3 length: 15 residues. Germline trimming cut 1 base from V and 7 bases from J; bases unmatched to any gene: 6. CDR3 residues: CASSQFQGAGNEQFF. The CDR3, as DNA: TGCGCCAGCAGTCAATTCCAGGGGGCAGGGAATGAGCAGTTCTTC.

The chain carries TRBV9 and TRBJ1-1; D may be TRBD1 (5 bases). This CDR3 region has 13 residues. Germline V gene data show CDR1 as SGDLS and CDR2 as YYNGEE. V lost 4 bases and J 4 bases, leaving 11 bases between the germline ends. This CDR3 is CASSRGRGTEAFF. The CDR3 nucleotides read TGTGCCAGCAGCCGGGGCCGGGGCACTGAAGCTTTCTTT. The full variable domain, completed using reference TRBV9 and TRBJ1-1, is DSGVTQTPKHLITATGQRVTLRCSPRSGDLSVYWYQQSLDQGLQFLIQYYNGEERAKGNILERFSAQQFPDLHSELNLSSLELGDSALYFCASSRGRGTEAFFGQGTRLTVV.

The chain recombines TRBV10-3 with TRBJ2-7; the match to TRBD1 covers 10 bases. CDR3 length: 13 amino acids. The germline CDR1 and CDR2 sequences are ENHRY and SYGVKD. V lost 11 bases, J lost 2 bases, and 6 bases stayed unmatched. CDR3 loop: CASRTGGAYEQYF. DNA for the CDR3: TGTGCCTCCCGGACAGGGGGGGCCTACGAGCAGTACTTC.

The rearrangement links TRBV15 to TRBJ2-1; 7 bases fit TRBD2. Germline assignment: CDR1 LNHNV and CDR2 YYDKDF (reference sequence). Trimming at V came to 1 base and at J to 6 bases, leaving 15 bases not matched to a gene. The CDR3 is 18 residues long. The CDR3 reads CATSRAKGGGSGCNEQFF. DNA for the CDR3: TGTGCCACCAGCAGAGCGAAGGGAGGCGGGAGTGGGTGCAATGAGCAGTTCTTC.

The chain joins TRBV23-1 to TRBJ2-7; no clear D gene. TRBV23-1 is assigned to the ORF class and has an uncertain function. This CDR3 has 14 residues. The V end was cut by 0 bases, the J end by 2 bases, with 8 bases between. CDR3 in amino acids: CASSQSRPTYEQYF. Here the CDR3 DNA reads TGCGCCAGCAGTCAATCCCGTCCCACCTACGAGCAGTACTTC.

The chain uses TRBV5-1 and TRBJ2-1, with 8 bases lining up with TRBD2. The germline CDR1 and CDR2 sequences are SGHRS and YFSETQ. The CDR3 sequence is 18 residues long. The trim removed 0 bases at V and 7 bases at J, leaving 15 bases unmatched. CDR3 loop: CASSLAWSGSLGVNEQFF. The DNA of the CDR3 is TGCGCCAGCAGCTTGGCCTGGAGCGGGAGTTTAGGTGTAAATGAGCAGTTCTTC.

This sequence joins TRBV18 and TRBJ1-2; D may be TRBD1 (6 bases). Trimming left V 1 base short and J 9 bases short, with 27 bases between. The germline V gene encodes CDR1 KGHSH and CDR2 LQKENI. The CDR3 is 18 amino acids. The CDR3 bases are TGTGCCAGCTCACCACTCCACCCCCGGGGGGGGGCGCTTTCTCGCTACACCTTC. This gives the protein CASSPLHPRGGALSRYTF.

V and J are TRBV7-9 and TRBJ2-3, with 9 bases aligning to TRBD2. J lost 2 bases, V lost 6 bases, and 9 bases had no gene match. The CDR3 loop spans 16 amino acids. Germline CDR1 is SEHNR and CDR2 is FQNEAQ (reference sequence). CDR3: CASRPPSGILTDTQYF. CDR3 bases: TGTGCCAGCAGACCCCCTAGCGGGATCCTCACAGATACGCAGTATTTT.

The chain is built from TRBV21-1 and TRBJ1-1. TRBV21-1 is designated a pseudogene. This CDR3 has 15 amino acids. Written as DNA, the CDR3 is TGTGCCAGCAGCAATGGCAGGTGGGGTGACACTGAAGCTTTCTTT. This codes for CASSNGRWGDTEAFF.

The chain couples TRBV4-1 to TRBJ2-2; weak D call: TRBD2 (7 bases). Looked up from germline, CDR1 is MGHRA and CDR2 is YSYEKL. V dropped 3 bases and J dropped 8 bases, with 19 bases sitting between them. This CDR3 has 16 residues. CDR3 bases: TGCGCCAGCAGCCACGGGGGGCAGCCGTTATGTGGGGAGCTGTTTTTT. Its translation is CASSHGGQPLCGELFF.

The chain joins TRBV2 to TRBJ2-1, with a tentative D call TRBD2 (5 bases). From germline, CDR1 is SNHLY and CDR2 FYNNEI. The CDR3 contains 11 residues. V shed 9 bases and J shed 4 bases, with 7 bases lying between them. The CDR3 region is CARGAYNEQFF. In DNA form, the CDR3 reads TGTGCCAGGGGAGCGTACAATGAGCAGTTCTTC.

This chain links TRBV28 with TRBJ2-5, with no clear D. Per the germline V gene, CDR1 is MDHEN and CDR2 is SYDVKM. CDR3 length equals 11 residues. Trimming shortened V by 5 bases and J by 7 bases, and 8 bases separated the two germline ends. The CDR3 bases are TGTGCCAGCAGTCGTAGTAGGACCCAGTACTTC. As protein: CASSRSRTQYF.

The V and J genes are TRBV19 and TRBJ2-1, with D unclear. CDR1 LNHDA and CDR2 SQIVND come from the germline V gene (reference sequence). The V and J ends lost 5 bases and 15 bases respectively, with 14 bases between them. This CDR3 contains 11 residues. The CDR3 DNA sequence: TGTGCCAGTAGTCTTCCCCCCACGTTGTTCTTC. The encoded protein is CASSLPPTLFF.

The chain carries TRBV11-3 and TRBJ2-5, with 7 bases fitting TRBD1. V lost 2 bases to trimming and J lost 3 bases; unmatched junction nucleotides: 6. This CDR3 region has 15 residues. Germline-derived CDR1 and CDR2 are SGHNT and YENEEA. The CDR3 sequence: CASSLTGVGKETQYF. CDR3 DNA: TGTGCCAGCAGCTTAACAGGGGTAGGGAAAGAGACCCAGTACTTC.

This rearrangement joins TRBV30 to TRBJ2-2; D is unresolved. The CDR3 consists of 16 residues. Germline V gene lookup returns CDR1 GTSNPN and CDR2 SVGIG (reference sequence). V was pared by 1 base and J by 3 bases, with 15 bases between. CDR3 nucleotides: TGTGCCTGGAGTGCCTACTTGGCAGCCTACACCGGGGAGCTGTTTTTT. The encoded protein is CAWSAYLAAYTGELFF.

CDR3 residues: CASSQASTSGSNEQFF. CDR3 nucleotide sequence: TGCGCCAGCAGCCAGGCCAGCACTAGCGGGTCCAATGAGCAGTTCTTC. This sequence joins TRBV4-3 and TRBJ2-1; 9 bases align to TRBD2. The J segment lost 6 bases and the V segment lost 3 bases, leaving 9 bases of the junction unmatched. This CDR3 contains 16 residues. Germline lookup yields CDR1 LGHNA and CDR2 YSLEER.

V is TRBV5-1 and J is TRBJ2-7, with 16 bases lining up with TRBD2. The CDR3 loop spans 21 amino acids. V shed 2 bases, J shed 5 bases, and the junction held 19 bases outside the gene matches. From germline, CDR1 is SGHRS and CDR2 YFSETQ. The CDR3 loop reads CASSLPGTSGRGKLGFHEQYF. CDR3 sequence (DNA): TGCGCCAGCAGCTTACCCGGGACTAGCGGGAGGGGCAAACTCGGGTTCCACGAGCAGTACTTC.

The V call is TRBV2, the J call TRBJ2-3; TRBD1 agrees at 9 bases. The CDR3 loop spans 16 amino acids. With 6 bases clipped from V and 0 bases from J, the junction kept 7 bases outside the gene matches. Germline values: CDR1 SNHLY, CDR2 FYNNEI. The CDR3 nucleotides are TGTGCCAGCAGGACAGGGACAGGGATTAGCACAGATACGCAGTATTTT. This sequence encodes CASRTGTGISTDTQYF.

V usage is TRBV5-1 and J usage is TRBJ2-7, with TRBD2 matching 7 bases. With V trimmed by 1 base and J by 0 bases, 4 bases remained unmatched. Looked up from germline, CDR1 is SGHRS and CDR2 is YFSETQ. The CDR3 consists of 15 residues. The CDR3 bases are TGCGCCAGCAGCTTGTGGACTAGTGTCTCCTACGAGCAGTACTTC. This translates into CASSLWTSVSYEQYF.

The chain couples TRBV2 to TRBJ2-1; a weak D match, TRBD2 (5 bases). The CDR3 is 15 residues long. The germline V and J ends were trimmed by 2 bases and 14 bases, with 22 bases remaining between them. Germline values: CDR1 SNHLY, CDR2 FYNNEI. CDR3 sequence (DNA): TGTGCCAGCAGTGAATTGGCCGGCCCGGGAATCAGGAAGTTCTTC. Its translation: CASSELAGPGIRKFF.

This chain joins TRBV19 and TRBJ1-1, with D hard to call. Trimming removed 2 bases at V and 2 bases at J, with 9 bases between. Germline V gene data show CDR1 as LNHDA and CDR2 as SQIVND (reference sequence). The CDR3 has 14 amino acids. CDR3 sequence: CASSINSGNTEAFF. In DNA, the CDR3 is TGTGCCAGTAGTATAAATTCGGGTAACACTGAAGCTTTCTTT.

The CDR3: CASSLAGDHNYGYTF. DNA of the CDR3: TGCGCCAGCAGCTTGGCGGGGGACCATAACTATGGCTACACCTTC. The chain uses TRBV5-1 and TRBJ1-2; D may be TRBD1 (5 bases). CDR3 length: 15 amino acids. V was trimmed by 0 bases and J by 1 base, leaving 10 bases between them. Germline V gives CDR1 SGHRS, CDR2 YFSETQ.

CDR3 in DNA: TGTGCCAGCAGACAAAGGGGGACCGGGGAGCTGTTTTTT. It encodes CASRQRGTGELFF. The chain uses TRBV7-3 and TRBJ2-2; tentatively, D is TRBD1 (6 bases). The CDR3 contains 13 residues. The ends were cut back, 6 bases at V and 5 bases at J, with 10 bases in the middle. CDR1 and CDR2 from the germline V gene are SGHTA and FQGTGA.

The rearrangement links TRBV19 to TRBJ2-7; 8 nucleotides match TRBD1. Germline assignment: CDR1 LNHDA and CDR2 SQIVND (reference sequence). V lost 5 bases to trimming and J lost 1 base; unmatched junction nucleotides: 7. The CDR3 has 15 residues. The CDR3 region has the DNA TGTGCCAGTAGTGGCAGGGGGACAGGTTCCTACGAGCAGTACTTC. This codes for CASSGRGTGSYEQYF.

The table lists this clone with a count of one. The chain combines TRBV5-4 with TRBJ1-2, with D possibly being TRBD1 (6 bases). In germline, CDR1 is SGHNT, CDR2 YYREEE (reference sequence). Trimming pared 1 base from V and 2 bases from J, leaving 9 bases between. The CDR3 runs to 14 residues. This chain's CDR3 is CASSLLGHNYGYTF. Here the CDR3 DNA reads TGTGCCAGCAGCTTGTTGGGACACAACTATGGCTACACCTTC.

The chain joins TRBV27 to TRBJ2-5; no reliable D call. CDR1 and CDR2 from the germline V gene are MNHEY and SMNVEV (reference sequence). Trimming stripped 5 bases from V and 9 bases from J, with 22 bases between. This CDR3 spans 15 amino acids. The CDR3 region is CASSPTPEPRLAQYF. Here the CDR3 DNA reads TGTGCCAGCAGTCCCACTCCGGAGCCACGGCTGGCCCAGTACTTC.